A single sample is the source of the 18 T cell receptor beta chains below, sequenced in a study of post-analysis software for immune sequencing data. Their specific antigens are unknown. Overall study findings and caveats: The study found TRBV5-6, TRBV5-1 and TRBV20-1 among 5 or 6 TRBV segments more frequent in patients than controls.

Presence of unique molecular identifiers characterized the TCR beta cDNA libraries. TCRdb reprocessed the PCR reads with MiXCR, giving one entry per CDR3 protein. The profile covers some 890,000 distinct CDR3 sequences, with approximately 53% appearing a single time and 4.6% taken by the ten largest. The sample taken for sequencing was blood. The receptors here all came from a girl between 5 and 17 years old with multiple sclerosis.

The gene calls are TRBV19 and TRBJ1-4; no firm D call. Germline CDR1 and CDR2: LNHDA and SQIVND (reference sequence). The germline V and J ends were trimmed by 7 bases and 5 bases, with 14 bases remaining between them. The CDR3 loop spans 14 amino acids. The CDR3: CASTSSALNEKLFF. In DNA form, the CDR3 reads TGTGCCAGTACCTCATCCGCCCTCAATGAAAAACTGTTTTTT.

This sequence joins TRBV12-3 or TRBV12-4 and TRBJ2-1; D call uncertain. V was clipped by 3 bases and J by 5 bases, with 11 bases between them. The CDR3 is 14 amino acids. The CDR3 loop reads CASSFRVTDNEQFF. The CDR3 DNA reads as TGTGCCAGCAGTTTCCGGGTAACCGACAATGAGCAGTTCTTC.

The chain joins TRBV28 to TRBJ2-7, with 7 bases fitting TRBD2. Germline V gives CDR1 MDHEN, CDR2 SYDVKM. This CDR3 region has 14 residues. V gave up 6 bases and J gave up 0 bases; unmatched junction bases: 5. This chain's CDR3 is CASRGAGSSYEQYF. The CDR3 nucleotides are TGTGCCAGCAGGGGAGCGGGAAGCTCCTACGAGCAGTACTTC.

This chain connects TRBV29-1 to TRBJ1-2; 7 positions agree with TRBD1. V lost 7 bases, J lost 3 bases, and 5 bases stayed unmatched. The CDR3 runs 12 residues. Germline V gene sequence: CDR1 SQVTM, CDR2 ANQGSEA. CDR3 sequence (DNA): TGCAGCGATAGAGGACAGGACTATGGCTACACCTTC. Amino acids: CSDRGQDYGYTF.

This chain links TRBV12-3 or TRBV12-4 with TRBJ1-1, with D possibly being TRBD1 (5 bases). V lost 3 bases, J lost 8 bases, and 16 bases lay in between. The CDR3 totals 14 residues. CDR3 DNA: TGTGCCAGCAGTTTTAACCCGACTAGGACAGAAGCTTTCTTT. It codes for CASSFNPTRTEAFF.

Only a few counts were recorded for this clonotype. The chain is built from TRBV20-1 and TRBJ1-5, with D uncertain. V was pared by 3 bases and J by 3 bases, with 9 bases between. The V gene's germline CDR1 is DFQATT and CDR2 SNEGSKA (reference sequence). The CDR3 runs 13 residues. CDR3 in amino acids: CSASSGINQPQHF. CDR3 nucleotides: TGCAGTGCTAGTTCGGGGATCAATCAGCCCCAGCATTTT.

This clonotype was detected a few times. The chain combines TRBV7-2 with TRBJ2-6; no clear D gene. Germline lookup yields CDR1 SGHTA and CDR2 FQGNSA. Trimming stripped 5 bases from V and 3 bases from J, with 8 bases between. CDR3 length: 14 amino acids. The chain's CDR3 is CASSPGNGANVLTF. CDR3 in DNA: TGTGCCAGCAGCCCCGGTAATGGGGCCAACGTCCTGACTTTC.

The V call is TRBV5-1, the J call TRBJ2-7; no clear D gene. The CDR3 totals 15 residues. The V and J ends lost 0 bases and 3 bases respectively, with 13 bases between them. CDR1 and CDR2 (germline): SGHRS, YFSETQ. The DNA of the CDR3 is TGCGCCAGCAGCTTGGCCGGAAAGAACTACTACGAGCAGTACTTC. This encodes CASSLAGKNYYEQYF.

The chain couples TRBV20-1 to TRBJ2-5; TRBD2 aligns across 9 bases. The CDR3 length is 14 residues. CDR1 is DFQATT and CDR2 is SNEGSKA in the germline V gene (reference sequence). Germline trimming cut 4 bases from V and 5 bases from J; bases unmatched to any gene: 8. The CDR3 DNA reads as TGCAGTGCTACCGTAGCGGGAGTAATGGAGACCCAGTACTTC. Its protein is CSATVAGVMETQYF.

In DNA form, the CDR3 reads TGCAGTGCTCAACCTGCGGGGGCAACCTACGAGCAGTACTTC. Amino acids: CSAQPAGATYEQYF. This chain links TRBV20-1 with TRBJ2-7, with TRBD2 as a possible D gene (7 bases). The CDR3 loop spans 14 amino acids. Looked up from germline, CDR1 is DFQATT and CDR2 is SNEGSKA (reference sequence). V lost 5 bases to trimming and J lost 2 bases, with 16 bases between them.

This clonotype was counted only a few times. The chain uses TRBV7-9 and TRBJ2-3; TRBD2 matches 7 bases. Looked up from germline, CDR1 is SEHNR and CDR2 is FQNEAQ (reference sequence). This CDR3 spans 16 amino acids. The junction had 9 bases not matched to a gene; V was cut back by 4 bases and J by 2 bases. CDR3 DNA: TGTGCCAGCAGCTCGCCGGGGACTAAATTCACAGATACGCAGTATTTT. Its protein is CASSSPGTKFTDTQYF.

The chain uses TRBV7-2 and TRBJ2-5; TRBD2 agrees at 10 bases. Germline CDR1 and CDR2: SGHTA and FQGNSA. Unmatched junction bases numbered 10, after V lost 5 bases and J lost 4 bases. This CDR3 region has 16 residues. The CDR3: CASSPRGPSGGETQYF. DNA of the CDR3: TGTGCCAGCAGCCCGCGGGGTCCTAGCGGGGGAGAGACCCAGTACTTC.

This clonotype came up many times. This chain connects TRBV29-1 to TRBJ2-1, with D uncertain. V gave up 3 bases and J gave up 9 bases, with 0 bases separating them. Germline V gene data show CDR1 as SQVTM and CDR2 as ANQGSEA. There are 8 residues in the CDR3. CDR3 amino acids: CSVDEQFF. The CDR3 DNA reads as TGCAGCGTTGATGAGCAGTTCTTC.

This chain joins TRBV3-1 and TRBJ1-1, with 9 bases lining up with TRBD1. The CDR3 runs to 16 residues. The ends lost 6 bases at V and 1 base at J; junction bases unmatched: 9. Germline CDR1 is LGHDT and CDR2 is YNNKEL (reference sequence). The CDR3 coding sequence is TGTGCCAGCAGTCCGCCGGGACAGGGAGAGAACACTGAAGCTTTCTTT. Translated: CASSPPGQGENTEAFF.

This clonotype was detected a few times. The chain is built from TRBV20-1 and TRBJ2-1; D call uncertain. Germline V lookup: CDR1 DFQATT, CDR2 SNEGSKA (reference sequence). The CDR3 runs 14 residues. Trimming removed 0 bases at V and 7 bases at J, with 13 bases between. CDR3 sequence (DNA): TGCAGTGCTAGAGATCGGAAGGGATGGAATGAGCAGTTCTTC. Translation gives CSARDRKGWNEQFF.

This CDR3 is CASSSRGGREQYF. The CDR3 nucleotides are TGTGCCAGCAGTTCGCGGGGGGGCAGAGAGCAGTACTTC. J is TRBJ2-7 and V is TRBV6-5, with 9 bases identical to TRBD2. The V gene's germline CDR1 is MNHEY and CDR2 SVGAGI. With V trimmed by 4 bases and J by 7 bases, 5 bases remained unmatched. The CDR3 spans 13 residues.

J is TRBJ1-1 and V is TRBV29-1; D is perhaps TRBD1 (5 bases). The CDR3 is 13 amino acids. Trimming stripped 1 base from V and 1 base from J, with 7 bases between. Germline V lookup: CDR1 SQVTM, CDR2 ANQGSEA. CDR3 nucleotide sequence: TGCAGCGTTGAAGGCAGGGAGAACACTGAAGCTTTCTTT. It is translated as CSVEGRENTEAFF. Full variable domain (outside the CDR3, taken from reference TRBV29-1 and TRBJ1-1): SAVISQKPSRDICQRGTSLTIQCQVDSQVTMMFWYRQQPGQSLTLIATANQGSEATYESGFVIDKFPISRPNLTFSTLTVSNMSPEDSSIYLCSVEGRENTEAFFGQGTRLTVV.

The chain combines TRBV5-1 with TRBJ2-7, with TRBD1 matching over 10 bases. There are 14 residues in the CDR3. Losses at the gene ends were 4 bases for V and 7 bases for J; bases not matched to a gene: 8. In germline, CDR1 is SGHRS, CDR2 YFSETQ. CDR3 residues: CASSIRTGGEEQYF. The DNA for the CDR3 is TGCGCCAGCAGCATCCGGACAGGGGGTGAGGAGCAGTACTTC.